This T cell receptor beta chain derives from a study of post-analysis software for immune sequencing data. Notes on the study in general: In patients, about 5 TRBV segments were more frequent than in controls, with TRBV5-6, TRBV5-1 and TRBV20-1 among them.

A note on this clonotype: Its antigen remains unidentified.

CDR3 length: 16 amino acids. Trimming cost V 6 bases and J 4 bases; bases outside gene matches: 10. The library was made from cDNA and included unique molecular identifiers. TCRdb fed the PCR reads into MiXCR, producing one record per CDR3 protein. The sample records 700,000 to 900,000 distinct CDR3 sequences, more than 45% being singletons. The TCR comes from a girl under 18 with multiple sclerosis. The chain joins TRBV12-3 or TRBV12-4 to TRBJ2-3; 10 positions agree with TRBD1. The sample comprised blood. CDR3 DNA sequence: TGTGCCAGCAGCCTGAGTCGACAGGGGGCTGCAGATACGCAGTATTTT. It specifies CASSLSRQGAADTQYF.